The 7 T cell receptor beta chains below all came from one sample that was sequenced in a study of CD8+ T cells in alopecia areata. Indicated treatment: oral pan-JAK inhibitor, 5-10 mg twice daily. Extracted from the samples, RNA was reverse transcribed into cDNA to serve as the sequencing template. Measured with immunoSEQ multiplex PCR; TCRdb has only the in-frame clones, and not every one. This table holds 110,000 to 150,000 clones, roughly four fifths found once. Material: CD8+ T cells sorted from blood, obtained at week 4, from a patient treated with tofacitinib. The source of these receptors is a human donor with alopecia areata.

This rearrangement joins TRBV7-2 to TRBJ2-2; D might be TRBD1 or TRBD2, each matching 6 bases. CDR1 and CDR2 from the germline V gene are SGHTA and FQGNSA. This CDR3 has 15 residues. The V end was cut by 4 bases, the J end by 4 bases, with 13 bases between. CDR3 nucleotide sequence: TGTGCCAGCAGCTCGGGGGCTCTGGCCACCGGGGAGCTGTTTTTT. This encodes CASSSGALATGELFF.

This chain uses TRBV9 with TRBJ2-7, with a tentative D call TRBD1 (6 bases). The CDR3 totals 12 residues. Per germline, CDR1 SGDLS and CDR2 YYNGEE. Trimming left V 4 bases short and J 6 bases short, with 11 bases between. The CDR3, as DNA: TGTGCCAGCAGCAAAACAGGGTTCGAGCAGTACTTC. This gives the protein CASSKTGFEQYF. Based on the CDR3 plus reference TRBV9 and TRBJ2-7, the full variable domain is DSGVTQTPKHLITATGQRVTLRCSPRSGDLSVYWYQQSLDQGLQFLIQYYNGEERAKGNILERFSAQQFPDLHSELNLSSLELGDSALYFCASSKTGFEQYFGPGTRLTVT.

The CDR3 sequence is CASSLLAGTQETQYF. CDR3 bases: TGTGCCAGCAGCCTTCTAGCGGGGACTCAAGAGACCCAGTACTTC. The J gene is TRBJ2-5, the V gene TRBV7-8, with 9 positions matching TRBD2. The CDR3 extends over 15 amino acids. Germline loops: CDR1 SGHVS, CDR2 FQNEAQ. Trimming removed 5 bases from V and 2 bases from J; junction bases left unmatched: 6.

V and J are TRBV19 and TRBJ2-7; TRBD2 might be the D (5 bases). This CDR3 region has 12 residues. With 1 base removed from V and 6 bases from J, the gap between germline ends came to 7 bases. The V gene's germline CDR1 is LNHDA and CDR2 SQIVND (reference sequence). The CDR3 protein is CASSIGGLEQYF. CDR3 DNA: TGTGCCAGTAGTATAGGAGGGCTCGAGCAGTACTTC.

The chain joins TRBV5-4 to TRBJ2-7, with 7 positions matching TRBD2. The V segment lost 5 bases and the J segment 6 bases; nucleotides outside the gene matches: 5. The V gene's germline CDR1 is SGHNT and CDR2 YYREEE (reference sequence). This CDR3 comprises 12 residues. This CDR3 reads CASRRGGAEQYF. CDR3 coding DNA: TGTGCCAGCAGACGGGGAGGGGCCGAGCAGTACTTC.

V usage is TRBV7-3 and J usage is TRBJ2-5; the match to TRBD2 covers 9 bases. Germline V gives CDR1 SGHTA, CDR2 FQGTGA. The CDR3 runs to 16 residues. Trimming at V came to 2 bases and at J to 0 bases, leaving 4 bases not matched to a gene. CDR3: CASSLSSGMYQETQYF. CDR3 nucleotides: TGTGCCAGCAGCTTATCTAGCGGGATGTACCAAGAGACCCAGTACTTC.

In nucleotides, the CDR3 is TGTGCCAGCAGCCATCACCCGGGACAGAGGTCCTACGAGCAGTACTTC. The encoded protein is CASSHHPGQRSYEQYF. The V and J genes are TRBV7-2 and TRBJ2-7, with TRBD1 identical over 7 bases. V trimming: 5 bases; J trimming: 1 base; junction bases outside the gene matches: 11. This CDR3 spans 16 amino acids. Germline values: CDR1 SGHTA, CDR2 FQGNSA.